The text below deals with one T cell receptor beta chain. Its matching antigen is unknown. Each TCR beta cDNA library carried unique molecular identifiers. The T cell input of roughly 0.95 to 10 million gave a few hundred thousand cDNA molecules. TCRdb analysed the PCR reads with MiXCR anew, one entry per CDR3 protein. The sample records some 450,000 distinct CDR3 sequences, around 40% being singletons. These data come from a study of post-analysis software for immune sequencing data. Turning to the study itself: Relapsing-remitting, secondary progressive and progressive-relapsing forms of multiple sclerosis all featured among disease courses. Study-level points and caveats: Multiple sclerosis was associated with a significant reduction in normalized Chao1 diversity relative to controls. Controls had lower frequencies than patients of about 5 TRBV segments, which included TRBV5-6, TRBV5-1 and TRBV20-1.

V shed 6 bases, J shed 3 bases, and the junction held 7 bases outside the gene matches. Germline-derived CDR1 and CDR2 are MDHEN and SYDVKM. CDR3 length equals 15 residues. The source is a girl under 18 with multiple sclerosis. The chain employs TRBV28 and TRBJ2-5; 10 bases align to TRBD2. The specimen sequenced was blood. CDR3 region: CASSPPLAGEETQYF. Written as DNA, the CDR3 is TGTGCCAGCAGCCCCCCGCTAGCGGGAGAAGAGACCCAGTACTTC.